Below, 22 T cell receptor beta chains from the same sample are listed, as sequenced in a study of CD8 T cells in ankylosing spondylitis. Study-wide results and caveats: Made up of 7 to 9 highly homologous variants, a TCR beta motif appeared characteristic of ankylosing spondylitis blood.

These receptors' targets are unknown. TCRdb reanalysed the 5' RACE reads using MiXCR and keeps one entry per CDR3 protein. In the table there are more than 300,000 distinct CDR3 sequences, 7.5% to 9% of which are singletons. The sample taken for sequencing was blood, either unsorted or a sorted T cell fraction (not recorded which). These receptors originate from a male donor with ankylosing spondylitis.

This clonotype was seen a handful of times. V gene TRBV20-1 combines with J gene TRBJ2-4; 7 bases are a match to TRBD2. In germline, CDR1 is DFQATT, CDR2 SNEGSKA (reference sequence). Trimming removed 1 base from V and 15 bases from J; junction bases left unmatched: 12. This CDR3 contains 13 residues. The CDR3 loop reads CSARGGGASESYF. Written as DNA, the CDR3 is TGCAGTGCTAGAGGGGGAGGGGCCTCTGAATCGTACTTC.

The chain joins TRBV5-1 to TRBJ2-1; 7 bases are a match to TRBD2. The germline gives CDR1 SGHRS, CDR2 YFSETQ. With 3 bases clipped from V and 3 bases from J, the junction kept 6 bases outside the gene matches. This CDR3 spans 15 amino acids. The CDR3 loop reads CASSSGLDFYNEQFF. In nucleotides, the CDR3 is TGCGCCAGCAGCTCAGGACTAGATTTCTACAATGAGCAGTTCTTC.

This clonotype was seen a handful of times. V is TRBV19 and J is TRBJ1-5; no clear D gene. CDR3 length equals 13 residues. Germline assignment: CDR1 LNHDA and CDR2 SQIVND (reference sequence). Between the trimmed V and J ends, which lost 3 bases and 2 bases, there was a span of 5 bases. The CDR3 bases are TGTGCCAGTAGTATGGCAGGCAATCAGCCCCAGCATTTT. Its protein product is CASSMAGNQPQHF.

This chain uses TRBV9 with TRBJ2-7; the match to TRBD2 covers 9 bases. The V segment lost 0 bases and the J segment 5 bases; nucleotides outside the gene matches: 6. This CDR3 region has 15 residues. Germline CDR1 is SGDLS and CDR2 is YYNGEE. DNA for the CDR3: TGTGCCAGCAGCGTAGATCAGCGGGAGGACCACGAGCAGTACTTC. The encoded protein is CASSVDQREDHEQYF.

This clonotype was seen only a few times. The chain carries TRBV3-1 and TRBJ2-2; 7 bases are a match to TRBD2. Germline V gene sequence: CDR1 LGHDT, CDR2 YNNKEL (reference sequence). The length of the CDR3 is 15 residues. Trimming removed 1 base from V and 6 bases from J; junction bases left unmatched: 5. The CDR3 region has the DNA TGTGCCAGCAGCCAAGTGACTAGCCTCGCCGGGGAGCTGTTTTTT. Its protein product is CASSQVTSLAGELFF.

The rearrangement uses TRBV12-3 or TRBV12-4 and TRBJ1-4; 11 nucleotides align to TRBD1. The ends lost 6 bases at V and 10 bases at J; junction bases unmatched: 7. The CDR3 extends over 14 amino acids. CDR3 in DNA: TGTGCCAGCAGATCGGACAGGGGGCTCGGAAAACTGTTTTTT. As protein: CASRSDRGLGKLFF.

The V call is TRBV7-6, the J call TRBJ2-7; perhaps D is TRBD1 or TRBD2 (6 bases each). CDR3 length equals 15 residues. Trimming removed 4 bases from V and 3 bases from J, with 16 bases in between. Germline assignment: CDR1 SGHVS and CDR2 FNYEAQ. The CDR3 loop is CASSSIGGSHYEQYF. As DNA, the CDR3 is TGTGCCAGCAGCTCAATAGGGGGGTCACACTACGAGCAGTACTTC.

This clonotype has more than one count but fewer than ten. V gene TRBV7-8 combines with J gene TRBJ1-5; possibly TRBD1 for D (6 bases). V lost 3 bases, J lost 15 bases, and 15 bases lay in between. Germline V gene data show CDR1 as SGHVS and CDR2 as FQNEAQ. The CDR3 totals 12 residues. CDR3: CASSLGGHPWHF. For the CDR3, the DNA is TGTGCCAGCAGCTTGGGGGGACACCCGTGGCATTTT.

Ten or more counts support this clonotype. The CDR3: CASSESRARDTQYF. CDR3 coding DNA: TGCGCCAGCAGTGAGTCAAGAGCGCGAGATACGCAGTATTTT. The chain recombines TRBV10-2 with TRBJ2-3; the D is unclear. CDR1 and CDR2 from the germline V gene are WSHSY and SAAADI. The CDR3 extends over 14 amino acids. Between the trimmed V and J ends, which lost 0 bases and 5 bases, there was a span of 9 bases.

This clonotype occurred a few times. The chain has TRBV4-1 and TRBJ2-6; D remains unclear. CDR1 MGHRA and CDR2 YSYEKL come from the germline V gene. The germline V and J ends were trimmed by 4 bases and 3 bases, with 10 bases remaining between them. The CDR3 length is 15 residues. The CDR3 bases are TGCGCCAGCAGCCCAGTTGGACGTGGGGCCAACGTCCTGACTTTC. It yields the protein CASSPVGRGANVLTF.

The chain employs TRBV5-1 and TRBJ1-2; D is possibly TRBD1 (6 bases). Germline V gives CDR1 SGHRS, CDR2 YFSETQ. CDR3 length: 13 residues. V was trimmed by 6 bases and J by 4 bases, leaving 13 bases between them. The CDR3 DNA sequence: TGCGCCAGCAACACCGGAGGGGGCTATGGCTACACCTTC. It translates to CASNTGGGYGYTF. The variable domain in full, completed from reference TRBV5-1 and TRBJ1-2, reads KAGVTQTPRYLIKTRGQQVTLSCSPISGHRSVSWYQQTPGQGLQFLFEYFSETQRNKGNFPGRFSGRQFSNSRSEMNVSTLELGDSALYLCASNTGGGYGYTFGSGTRLTVV.

This clonotype was observed at least ten times. This chain joins TRBV2 and TRBJ1-5; D is possibly TRBD1 (6 bases). The CDR3 totals 14 residues. Trimming removed 6 bases at V and 5 bases at J, with 14 bases between. The germline V gene has CDR1 SNHLY and CDR2 FYNNEI. The DNA of the CDR3 is TGTGCCAGCAGCGTAAACGGACAGTATCAGCCCCAGCATTTT. This sequence encodes CASSVNGQYQPQHF.

J is TRBJ1-3 and V is TRBV6-2 or TRBV6-3; TRBD1 might be the D (6 bases). The CDR3 is made up of 17 amino acids. V was clipped by 6 bases and J by 0 bases, with 18 bases between them. CDR1 and CDR2 from the germline V gene are MNHEY and SVGEGT. Here the CDR3 DNA reads TGTGCCAGCAGACAACACGGACAGTTGGACTCTGGAAACACCATATATTTT. Its translation is CASRQHGQLDSGNTIYF.

The rearrangement links TRBV24-1 to TRBJ2-1, with 11 bases that match TRBD2. Germline values: CDR1 KGHDR, CDR2 SFDVKD. V was pared by 4 bases and J by 7 bases, with 8 bases of the junction left unmatched. This CDR3 comprises 16 residues. The CDR3 spells CATSDHTSGSGNEQFF. Written as DNA, the CDR3 is TGTGCCACCAGTGACCACACTAGCGGGAGTGGGAATGAGCAGTTCTTC.

This clonotype was seen a few times. This sequence joins TRBV5-1 and TRBJ1-6; no clear D gene. Germline CDR1 and CDR2: SGHRS and YFSETQ. The CDR3 covers 14 residues. Trimming removed 2 bases at V and 7 bases at J, with 10 bases between. The CDR3 DNA reads as TGCGCCAGCAGCTTTGGGAGTGGGAATTCACCCCTCCACTTT. Encoded protein: CASSFGSGNSPLHF.

This sequence joins TRBV27 and TRBJ1-1, with a possible D match to TRBD1 (5 bases). Trimming took 6 bases from V and 0 from J, leaving 17 bases between them. The CDR3 has 16 residues. From germline, CDR1 is MNHEY and CDR2 SMNVEV (reference sequence). CDR3 sequence (DNA): TGTGCCAGCAGCCGTCAACAGGATTTACTGAACACTGAAGCTTTCTTT. Amino acids: CASSRQQDLLNTEAFF.

Ten or more counts support this clonotype. The CDR3 here is CASSYTGEATGELFF. CDR3 DNA sequence: TGTGCCAGCAGTTACACGGGAGAGGCCACCGGGGAGCTGTTTTTT. This sequence joins TRBV6-2 or TRBV6-3 and TRBJ2-2; TRBD2 might be the D (6 bases). CDR1 and CDR2 (germline): MNHEY, SVGEGT. The CDR3 runs to 15 residues. Trimming took off 2 bases at V and 4 bases at J, with 11 bases between the two ends.

This clonotype was picked up a small number of times. The genes are TRBV29-1 and TRBJ1-2; 9 nucleotides align to TRBD1. The CDR3 length is 13 residues. The V gene end was trimmed by 7 bases and the J gene end by 3 bases; junction bases not matched to a gene: 6. CDR1 and CDR2 (germline): SQVTM, ANQGSEA. CDR3 residues: CSGGTGRDYGYTF. As DNA, the CDR3 is TGCAGCGGGGGGACAGGGCGGGACTATGGCTACACCTTC.

The sample holds a few counts of this clonotype. The rearrangement uses TRBV20-1 and TRBJ2-1, with 8 nucleotides matching TRBD2. There are 15 residues in the CDR3. The trim removed 3 bases at V and 0 bases at J, leaving 4 bases unmatched. CDR1 and CDR2 (germline): DFQATT, SNEGSKA (reference sequence). The CDR3 nucleotides read TGCAGTGCTAGCGGGAGGGAGAGCTCCTACAATGAGCAGTTCTTC. Residues: CSASGRESSYNEQFF.

The sample holds many counts of this clonotype. V is TRBV29-1 and J is TRBJ2-7; 9 bases are shared with TRBD2. Germline V CDR1 and CDR2: SQVTM, ANQGSEA. This CDR3 region has 14 residues. The V gene end was trimmed by 5 bases and the J gene end by 2 bases; junction bases not matched to a gene: 7. This chain's CDR3 is CSVTGLATPYEQYF. Written as DNA, the CDR3 is TGCAGCGTTACTGGACTAGCGACACCCTACGAGCAGTACTTC.

This clonotype was seen at least ten times. The chain links TRBV25-1 to TRBJ2-5, with 9 nucleotides matching TRBD1. V shed 1 base, J shed 3 bases, and the junction held 6 bases outside the gene matches. Germline CDR1 is MGHDK and CDR2 is SYGVNS. This CDR3 comprises 16 residues. CDR3 amino acids: CASSELGTGHKETQYF. The CDR3 region has the DNA TGTGCCAGCAGTGAATTGGGGACAGGGCATAAAGAGACCCAGTACTTC. The full variable domain, completed using reference TRBV25-1 and TRBJ2-5, is EADIYQTPRYLVIGTGKKITLECSQTMGHDKMYWYQQDPGMELHLIHYSYGVNSTEKGDLSSESTVSRIRTEHFPLTLESARPSHTSQYLCASSELGTGHKETQYFGPGTRLLVL.

V is TRBV21-1 and J is TRBJ2-7; TRBD2 is taken as the D call from the table, unchecked against the DNA. TRBV21-1 is classified as a pseudogene. This CDR3 has 17 residues. The CDR3 DNA reads as TGTGCCAGCAGCAAAGCGCCTCGGTCGGACTACCGCTACGAGCAGTACTTC. Translated, it gives CASSKAPRSDYRYEQYF.